The source of this TCR beta chain is a study of blood T cell repertoires in COVID-19. Study background: In each case, the material was cDNA or gDNA derived from T cells, B-cell-depleted T cells, or PBMCs.

Sequencing was performed with immunoSEQ multiplex PCR; in TCRdb, only in-frame clones are kept and a portion is missing. Among some 390,000 clones listed, 80% to 90% were seen once. Participant reports of clinical history set cohort assignment. This CDR3 contains 15 residues. V was pared by 5 bases and J by 3 bases, with 13 bases between. Germline CDR1 and CDR2: SEHNR and FQNEAQ (reference sequence). The receptor's source is a man aged 25 to 45 who had recovered from COVID-19. Input material: PBMCs or T cells enriched from blood (not recorded which). This chain connects TRBV7-9 to TRBJ1-4; D call uncertain. The CDR3 reads CASSPQLGSNEKLFF. In DNA form, the CDR3 reads TGTGCCAGCAGCCCCCAACTCGGGTCTAATGAAAAACTGTTTTTT.